This T cell receptor beta chain was found in a study of blood T cell repertoires in COVID-19. Study context: Collection of acute and convalescent COVID-19 samples took place in the United States, Italy and Spain.

Germline V gene sequence: CDR1 LNHDA, CDR2 SQIVND (reference sequence). The CDR3 runs 17 residues. V lost 5 bases to trimming and J lost 0 bases; unmatched junction nucleotides: 10. Libraries were prepared by immunoSEQ multiplex PCR; TCRdb keeps only in-frame clonotypes and omits some of them. The sample lists about 220,000 clones; 80% were seen once. The specimen was peripheral blood. The chain recombines TRBV19 with TRBJ2-7; 10 bases fit TRBD1. The TCR comes from a human donor in a cohort sampled during active COVID-19. CDR3: CASSFGTGDMRSYEQYF. The CDR3 nucleotides read TGTGCCAGTAGTTTCGGGACAGGGGATATGCGCTCCTACGAGCAGTACTTC.